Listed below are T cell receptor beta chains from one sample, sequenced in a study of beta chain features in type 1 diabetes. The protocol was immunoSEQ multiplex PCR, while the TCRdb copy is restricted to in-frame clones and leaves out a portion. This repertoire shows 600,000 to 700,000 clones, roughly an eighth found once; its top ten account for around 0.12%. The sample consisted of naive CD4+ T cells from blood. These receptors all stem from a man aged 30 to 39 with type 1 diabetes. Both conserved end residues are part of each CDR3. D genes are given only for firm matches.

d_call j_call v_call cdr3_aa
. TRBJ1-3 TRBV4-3 CASSQDHGGDPGNTIYF
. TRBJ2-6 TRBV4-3 CASSQVLGANVLTF
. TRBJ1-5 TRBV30 CAWSGYNQPQHF
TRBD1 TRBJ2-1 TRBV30 CAWSRGTGDNEQFF
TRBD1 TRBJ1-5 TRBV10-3 CAISGTGENQPQHF
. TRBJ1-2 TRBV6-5 CASSSKLGAGYTF
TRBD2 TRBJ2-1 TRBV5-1 CASSRLAGGLDEQFF
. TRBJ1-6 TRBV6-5 CASKGQKRYNSPLHF
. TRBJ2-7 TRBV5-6 CASSLRGAPYEQYF
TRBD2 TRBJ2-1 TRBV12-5 CASGSLRRGDDNEQFF
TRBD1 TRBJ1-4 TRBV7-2 CASSPKQGLTNEKLFF
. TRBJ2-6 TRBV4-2 CASSQEGSGANVLTF
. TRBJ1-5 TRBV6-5 CASSYKKQGPGQPQHF
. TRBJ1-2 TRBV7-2 CASSLNSGTPGRGYTF
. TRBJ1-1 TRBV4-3 CASSQDGETSF
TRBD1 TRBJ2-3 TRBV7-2 CASSSGTGLVYTQYF
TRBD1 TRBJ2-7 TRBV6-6 CASTTAQGTGYEQYF
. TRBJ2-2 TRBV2 CASSDTGWRAKTGELFF
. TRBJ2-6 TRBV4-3 CASSHGGAGANVLTF
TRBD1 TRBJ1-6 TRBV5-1 CASSLSGQGHSTPLHF
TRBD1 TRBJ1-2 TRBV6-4 CASSPGTGYGYTF
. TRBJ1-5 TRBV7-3 CASSLEFNQPQHF
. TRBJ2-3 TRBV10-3 CAISESTGTDTQYF
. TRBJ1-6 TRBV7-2 CASSSGRANSPLHF
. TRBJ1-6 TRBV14 CASSVLPRSPLHF
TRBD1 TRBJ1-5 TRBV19 CASSRGTGGQPQHF
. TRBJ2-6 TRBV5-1 CASSLEGRPSGANVLTF
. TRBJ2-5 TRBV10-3 CAISDSGLRTQYF
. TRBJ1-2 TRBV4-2 CASSQAGNGYTF
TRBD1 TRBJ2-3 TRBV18 CASSRDRVSDTQYF
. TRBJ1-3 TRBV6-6 CASRTGTPTIYF
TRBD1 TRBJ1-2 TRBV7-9 CASSPTGAHYTF
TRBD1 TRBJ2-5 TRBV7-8 CASSSDRVKGTQYF
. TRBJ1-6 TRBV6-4 CASSQSGVSNNSPLHF
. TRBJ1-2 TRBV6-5 CASRGTASGYTF
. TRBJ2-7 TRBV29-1 CSVVTKSSYEQYF
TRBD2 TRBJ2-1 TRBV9 CASSAPQGLAGEQFF
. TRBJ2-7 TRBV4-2 CASSQDRGYEQYF
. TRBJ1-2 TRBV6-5 CASSDRGEYGYTF
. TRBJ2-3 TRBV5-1 CASSPQLSSTDTQYF
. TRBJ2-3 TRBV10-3 CAISGTGQSTDTQYF
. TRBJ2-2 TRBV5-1 CASSLEAGRELFF
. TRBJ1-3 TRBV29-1 CSVEGGARSSGNTIYF
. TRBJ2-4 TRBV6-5 CASRGPAKNIQYF
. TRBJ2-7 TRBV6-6 CASLRGYEQYF